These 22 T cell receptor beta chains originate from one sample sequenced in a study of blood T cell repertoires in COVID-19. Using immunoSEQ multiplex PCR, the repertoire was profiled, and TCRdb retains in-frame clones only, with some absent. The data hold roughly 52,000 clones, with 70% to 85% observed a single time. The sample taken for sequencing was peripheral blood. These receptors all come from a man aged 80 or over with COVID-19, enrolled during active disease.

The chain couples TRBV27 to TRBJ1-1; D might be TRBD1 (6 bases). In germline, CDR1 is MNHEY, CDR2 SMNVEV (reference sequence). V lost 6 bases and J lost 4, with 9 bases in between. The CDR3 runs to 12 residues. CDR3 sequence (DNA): TGTGCCAGCAGCAGGGGATTCACTGAAGCTTTCTTT. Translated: CASSRGFTEAFF.

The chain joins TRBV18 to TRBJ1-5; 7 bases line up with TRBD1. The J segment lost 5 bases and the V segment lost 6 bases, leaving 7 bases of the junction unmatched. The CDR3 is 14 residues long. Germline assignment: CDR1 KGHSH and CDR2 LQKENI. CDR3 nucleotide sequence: TGTGCCAGCTCCCCCGGACAGGTTTATCAGCCCCAGCATTTT. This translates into CASSPGQVYQPQHF.

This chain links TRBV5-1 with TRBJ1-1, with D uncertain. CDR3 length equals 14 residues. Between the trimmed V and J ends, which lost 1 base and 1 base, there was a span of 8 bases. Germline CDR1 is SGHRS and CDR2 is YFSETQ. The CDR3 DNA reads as TGCGCCAGCAGCTTGAGAACAGCGAACACTGAAGCTTTCTTT. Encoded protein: CASSLRTANTEAFF.

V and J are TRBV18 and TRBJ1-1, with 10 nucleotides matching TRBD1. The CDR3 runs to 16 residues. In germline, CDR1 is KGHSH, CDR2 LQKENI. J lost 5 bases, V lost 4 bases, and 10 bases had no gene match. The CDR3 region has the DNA TGTGCCAGCTCACTAGACAGGGGGCTTAAGGGGACTGAAGCTTTCTTT. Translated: CASSLDRGLKGTEAFF.

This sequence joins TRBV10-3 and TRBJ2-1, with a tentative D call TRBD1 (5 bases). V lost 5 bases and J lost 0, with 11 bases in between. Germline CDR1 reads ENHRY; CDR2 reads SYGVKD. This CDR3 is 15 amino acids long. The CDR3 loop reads CAISFQGSSYNEQFF. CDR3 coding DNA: TGTGCCATCAGTTTTCAGGGAAGCTCCTACAATGAGCAGTTCTTC.

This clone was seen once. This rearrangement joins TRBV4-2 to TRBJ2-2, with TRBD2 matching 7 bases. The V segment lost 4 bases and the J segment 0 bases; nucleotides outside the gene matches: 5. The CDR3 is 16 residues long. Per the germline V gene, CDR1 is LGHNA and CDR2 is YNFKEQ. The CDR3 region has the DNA TGTGCCAGCAGCCCCCCTAGCGGAGCGAACACCGGGGAGCTGTTTTTT. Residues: CASSPPSGANTGELFF.

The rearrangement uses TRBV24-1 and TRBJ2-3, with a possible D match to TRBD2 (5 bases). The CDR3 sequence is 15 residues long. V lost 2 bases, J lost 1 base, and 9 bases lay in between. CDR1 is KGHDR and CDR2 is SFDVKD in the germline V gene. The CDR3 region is CATSDYLARTDTQYF. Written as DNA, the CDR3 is TGTGCCACCAGTGATTACCTAGCTCGCACAGATACGCAGTATTTT.

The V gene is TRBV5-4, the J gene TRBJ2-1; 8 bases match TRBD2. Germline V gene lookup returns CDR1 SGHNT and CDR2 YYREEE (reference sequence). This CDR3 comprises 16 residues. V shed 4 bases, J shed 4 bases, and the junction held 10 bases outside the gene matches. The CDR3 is CASSNLLAEIYNEQFF. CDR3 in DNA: TGTGCCAGCAGCAACCTACTAGCGGAAATTTACAATGAGCAGTTCTTC.

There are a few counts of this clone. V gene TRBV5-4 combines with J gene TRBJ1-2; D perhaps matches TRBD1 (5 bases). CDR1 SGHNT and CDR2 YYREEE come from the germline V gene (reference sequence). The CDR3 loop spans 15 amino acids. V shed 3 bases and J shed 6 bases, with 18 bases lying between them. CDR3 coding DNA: TGTGCCAGCAGCTCGCTTTTGGGGCAATCCCATGGCTACACCTTC. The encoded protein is CASSSLLGQSHGYTF.

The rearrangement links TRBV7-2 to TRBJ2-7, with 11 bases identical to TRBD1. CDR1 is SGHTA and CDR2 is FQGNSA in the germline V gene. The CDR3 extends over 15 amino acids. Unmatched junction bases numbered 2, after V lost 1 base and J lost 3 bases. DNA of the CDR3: TGTGCCAGCAGCTTAGGGGGACAGGGGGGCTACGAGCAGTACGTC. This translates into CASSLGGQGGYEQYV.

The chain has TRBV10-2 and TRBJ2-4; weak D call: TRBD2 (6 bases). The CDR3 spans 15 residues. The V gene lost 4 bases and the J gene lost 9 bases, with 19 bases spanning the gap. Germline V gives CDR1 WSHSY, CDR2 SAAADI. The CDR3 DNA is TGCGCCAGCAGTGCGTCGGGAGTCCTCTTTGGCATTCAGTACTTC. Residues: CASSASGVLFGIQYF.

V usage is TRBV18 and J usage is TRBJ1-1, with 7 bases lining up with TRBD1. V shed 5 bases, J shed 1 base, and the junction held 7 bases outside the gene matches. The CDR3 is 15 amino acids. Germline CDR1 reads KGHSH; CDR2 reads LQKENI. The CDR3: CASSYGQEQNTEAFF. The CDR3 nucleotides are TGTGCCAGCTCATACGGACAGGAACAGAACACTGAAGCTTTCTTT. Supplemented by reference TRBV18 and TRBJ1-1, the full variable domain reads NAGVMQNPRHLVRRRGQEARLRCSPMKGHSHVYWYRQLPEEGLKFMVYLQKENIIDESGMPKERFSAEFPKEGPSILRIQQVVRGDSAAYFCASSYGQEQNTEAFFGQGTRLTVV.

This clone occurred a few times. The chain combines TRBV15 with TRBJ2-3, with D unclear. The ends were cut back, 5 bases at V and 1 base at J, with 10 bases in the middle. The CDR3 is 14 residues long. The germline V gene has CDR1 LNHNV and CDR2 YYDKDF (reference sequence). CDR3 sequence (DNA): TGTGCCACCAGCCAACAAATGGGCACAGATACGCAGTATTTT. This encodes CATSQQMGTDTQYF. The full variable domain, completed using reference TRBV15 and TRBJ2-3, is DAMVIQNPRYQVTQFGKPVTLSCSQTLNHNVMYWYQQKSSQAPKLLFHYYDKDFNNEADTPDNFQSRRPNTSFCFLDIRSPGLGDTAMYLCATSQQMGTDTQYFGPGTRLTVL.

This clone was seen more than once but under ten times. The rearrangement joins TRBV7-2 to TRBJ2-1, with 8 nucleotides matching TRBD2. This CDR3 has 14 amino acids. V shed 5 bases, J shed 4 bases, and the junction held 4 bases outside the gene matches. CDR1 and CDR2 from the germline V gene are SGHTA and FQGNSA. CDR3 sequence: CASSKGLGYNEQFF. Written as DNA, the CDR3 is TGTGCCAGCAGCAAGGGACTAGGGTACAATGAGCAGTTCTTC.

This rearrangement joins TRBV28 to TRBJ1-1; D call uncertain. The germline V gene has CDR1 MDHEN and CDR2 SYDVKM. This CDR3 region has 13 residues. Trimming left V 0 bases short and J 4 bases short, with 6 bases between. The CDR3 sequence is CASSLWQVTEAFF. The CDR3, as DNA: TGTGCCAGCAGTTTATGGCAGGTCACTGAAGCTTTCTTT.

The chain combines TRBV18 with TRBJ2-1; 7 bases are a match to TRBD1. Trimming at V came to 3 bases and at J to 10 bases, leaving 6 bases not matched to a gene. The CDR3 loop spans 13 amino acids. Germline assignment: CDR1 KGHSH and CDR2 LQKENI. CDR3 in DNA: TGTGCCAGCTCACCTATTGAACAGGGGGAGCAGTTCTTC. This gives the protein CASSPIEQGEQFF.

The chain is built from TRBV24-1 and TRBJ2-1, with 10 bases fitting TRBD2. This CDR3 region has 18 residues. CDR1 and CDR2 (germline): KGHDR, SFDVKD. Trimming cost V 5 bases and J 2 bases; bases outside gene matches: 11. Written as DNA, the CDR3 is TGTGCCACCAGTGGTTTTACTAGCGGGGAAGGGGCCTACAATGAGCAGTTCTTC. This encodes CATSGFTSGEGAYNEQFF.

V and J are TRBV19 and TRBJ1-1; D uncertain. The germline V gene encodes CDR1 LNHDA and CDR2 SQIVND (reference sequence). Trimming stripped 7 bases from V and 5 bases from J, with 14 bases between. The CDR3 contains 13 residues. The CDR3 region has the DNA TGTGCCAGTACCACCCGTCGGGGAACTGAAGCTTTCTTT. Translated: CASTTRRGTEAFF.

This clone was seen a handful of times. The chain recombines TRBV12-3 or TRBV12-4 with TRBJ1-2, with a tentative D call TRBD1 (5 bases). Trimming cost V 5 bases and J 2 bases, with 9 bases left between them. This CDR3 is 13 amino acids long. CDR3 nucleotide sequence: TGTGCCAGCAGTACGGGGGGGAACTATGGCTACACCTTC. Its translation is CASSTGGNYGYTF.

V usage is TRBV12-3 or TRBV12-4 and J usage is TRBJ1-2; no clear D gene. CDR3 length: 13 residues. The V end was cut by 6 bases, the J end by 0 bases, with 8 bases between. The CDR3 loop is CASRYRSNYGYTF. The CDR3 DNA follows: TGTGCCAGCAGGTACAGATCTAACTATGGCTACACCTTC.

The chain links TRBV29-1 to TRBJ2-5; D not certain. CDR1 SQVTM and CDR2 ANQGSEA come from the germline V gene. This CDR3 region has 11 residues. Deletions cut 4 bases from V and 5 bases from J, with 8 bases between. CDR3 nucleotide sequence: TGCAGCGTTGTGGCTTTTGAGACCCAGTACTTC. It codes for CSVVAFETQYF.

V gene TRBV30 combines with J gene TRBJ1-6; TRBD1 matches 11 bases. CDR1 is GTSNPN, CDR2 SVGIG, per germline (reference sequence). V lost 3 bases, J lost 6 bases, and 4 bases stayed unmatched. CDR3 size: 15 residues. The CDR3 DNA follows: TGTGCCTGGAGGCGGACAGGGGGCACTAATTCACCCCTCCACTTT. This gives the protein CAWRRTGGTNSPLHF.